Below, one TCR beta chain is given with its context. Its matching antigen is unknown. The junction shows a germline mismatch at one end, possibly a read error. The data derive from a study of blood T cells in healthy people across ages. Study outcomes and limitations: Naive CD4+ cell counts and diversity both ran higher in long-lived than in aged donors.

Donors each provided around 10 milliliters of peripheral blood. Looked up from germline, CDR1 is KGHSH and CDR2 is LQKENI. This CDR3 is built from 16 residues. With a J-beta primer mix and a sample-barcoded 5' primer, a second PCR ran roughly 6 to 12 cycles. The authors tagged each cDNA molecule using a template-switch adaptor with 12 random nucleotides. In TCRdb, the 5' RACE reads were re-called with MiXCR into one record per CDR3 protein. Among under 800,000 distinct CDR3 sequences listed, around 20% were seen once. This TCR came from a man between 65 and 85 years old in good health. V gene TRBV18 combines with J gene TRBJ1-1; 7 bases line up with TRBD1. Sequenced material: blood. The CDR3 DNA reads as TGTGCCAGCTCATCGGGACAGTTACGAATGAACACTGAGGCTTTCTTT. Translation gives CASSSGQLRMNTEAFF.